Listed below are T cell receptor beta chains from one sample, sequenced in a study of blood T cells in healthy people across ages. Via MiXCR, TCRdb re-called the 5' RACE reads, giving one row per CDR3 protein. The sample consists of approximately 810,000 distinct CDR3 sequences, under 35% of them appearing once. The sample taken for sequencing was blood. The receptor set was obtained from a woman at least 80 years old in good health. CDR3s include the opening cysteine and the closing phenylalanine or tryptophan.

CDR3aa	j_gene	v_gene
CAGSFYRGRGRTEAFF	TRBJ1-1	TRBV7-9
CSARVGGSGFYGYTF	TRBJ1-2	TRBV20-1
CASSYFRPGGMNTEAFF	TRBJ1-1	TRBV6-2/TRBV6-3
CASSLVKDYEQYF	TRBJ2-7	TRBV7-2
CASSLTGFQETQYF	TRBJ2-5	TRBV27
CASGWGQATGIQYF	TRBJ2-5	TRBV7-2
CASSLTGEMQYF	TRBJ2-3	TRBV7-2
CASSLGSGQGPGELFF	TRBJ2-2	TRBV12-3/TRBV12-4
CASSPYSRGDTEAFF	TRBJ1-1	TRBV4-1
CATSSNSRVYEQYF	TRBJ2-7	TRBV15
CASSPTPQNTEAFF	TRBJ1-1	TRBV18
CASSVAGSQETQYF	TRBJ2-5	TRBV11-3
CASSYSFRAGFF	TRBJ1-1	TRBV6-2/TRBV6-3
CSARDGSGGQQFF	TRBJ2-1	TRBV20-1
CASRKGRPNEKLFF	TRBJ1-4	TRBV7-2
CASSLEGRVGQPQHF	TRBJ1-5	TRBV5-5
CASSFVGGRTYEQYF	TRBJ2-7	TRBV7-9
CASTSSRGTYNEQFF	TRBJ2-1	TRBV7-2
CASSWGSISYNEQFF	TRBJ2-1	TRBV6-2/TRBV6-3
CASSGGHDLTDTQYF	TRBJ2-3	TRBV2
CASSTRDRQETQYF	TRBJ2-5	TRBV7-2
CASGDRRTDTQYF	TRBJ2-3	TRBV6-4
CACTNMAKGNEQFF	TRBJ2-1	TRBV19
CASSPRLAGAKETQYF	TRBJ2-5	TRBV7-8
CASSSPTGGNYEQYF	TRBJ2-7	TRBV6-5
CAGSLGSQATNEKLFF	TRBJ1-4	TRBV7-2
CARSDRARQYF	TRBJ2-5	TRBV27
CSALRLVLDQETQYF	TRBJ2-5	TRBV20-1
CASSFLGARNTEAFF	TRBJ1-1	TRBV12-3/TRBV12-4
CASSLAPGVMPQPQHF	TRBJ1-5	TRBV7-2
CASSQDRGREDSPLHF	TRBJ1-6	TRBV4-3
CASSLARGPLNTEAFF	TRBJ1-1	TRBV5-1